A selection of T cell receptor beta chains follows, all from one sample in a study of blood T cell repertoires in COVID-19. The protocol was immunoSEQ multiplex PCR, while the TCRdb copy is restricted to in-frame clones and leaves out a portion. Here the sample spans a few hundred thousand clones, roughly nine tenths being singletons. The specimen was PBMCs or T cells enriched from blood (not recorded which). These receptors all come from a woman aged 25-40 years who had recovered from COVID-19. Both conserved end residues are part of each CDR3. The D gene is left open where the match is weak. The size field is filled for only some rows; it gives once, few, many or a size class.

J gene,D gene,clone size,V gene,CDR3 DNA,CDR3 protein
TRBJ2-7,.,few,TRBV27,TGTGCCAGCAGTTTTAACTCCTACGAGCAGTACTTC,CASSFNSYEQYF
TRBJ2-3,TRBD2,.,TRBV27,TGTGCCAGCCGAATTGGGGGACTAGCGGGTTTGGGGACGGGAGATACGCAGTATTTT,CASRIGGLAGLGTGDTQYF
TRBJ2-3,TRBD2,few,TRBV15,TGTGCCACCAGCAGACGGACTAGCGGCACAGATACGCAGTATTTT,CATSRRTSGTDTQYF
TRBJ2-5,TRBD2,.,TRBV6-2/TRBV6-3,TGTGCCAGCAGTAGGACTAGCGGGGAACAAGAGACCCAGTACTTC,CASSRTSGEQETQYF
TRBJ2-7,TRBD2,.,TRBV30,TGTGCCTGGAGTGTATCTCGGGGCGGGAGTTCGCGCGAGCAGTACTTC,CAWSVSRGGSSREQYF
TRBJ2-7,TRBD1,few,TRBV16,TGTGCCAGCAGCCAATCGGACTCCGGGACAGGGTGGCCCGAGCAGTACTTC,CASSQSDSGTGWPEQYF
TRBJ2-1,TRBD2,once,TRBV14,TGTGCCAGCAGCCCCGGGACTAGCGGGAACATTTACAATGAGCAGTTCTTC,CASSPGTSGNIYNEQFF
TRBJ2-1,TRBD2,.,TRBV29-1,TGCAGCGTTGAAGGCCTAGCGGGAAACCGGAAGCAGTTCTTC,CSVEGLAGNRKQFF
TRBJ2-3,TRBD2,.,TRBV7-6,TGTGCCAGCAGCTCCGGACTAGCTCCGCCAGATACGCAGTATTTT,CASSSGLAPPDTQYF
TRBJ2-5,TRBD2,.,TRBV28,TGTGCCAGCAGTCATCCCGATGGGCTAGCGGGAGCAGGAACTCCGGGATGGTCCCAGTACTTC,CASSHPDGLAGAGTPGWSQYF
TRBJ2-5,.,few,TRBV4-1,TGCGCCAGCAGCCAAGATAAGGCACCAGACCTAGTGCAGACCCAGTACTTC,CASSQDKAPDLVQTQYF
TRBJ2-3,TRBD1,few,TRBV2,TGTGCCAGCAGGAGGGACAGGGTTTCAGATACGCAGTATTTT,CASRRDRVSDTQYF
TRBJ2-2,.,.,TRBV4-3,TGCGCCAGCAGCCAGACAGGGGCTAGCGGGGAAAACACCGGGGAGCTGTTTTTT,CASSQTGASGENTGELFF
TRBJ2-7,.,.,TRBV5-1,TGCGCCAGCAGCTGGGCAGGGTACGAGCAGTACTTC,CASSWAGYEQYF
TRBJ2-7,.,.,TRBV5-1,TGCGCCAGCAGCTTGGGGCCGGGAGCACGCGAGCAGTACTTC,CASSLGPGAREQYF
TRBJ1-1,.,once,TRBV18,TGTGCCAGCTCACCACCTGGTTTTTACGGCACTGAAGCTTTCTTT,CASSPPGFYGTEAFF
TRBJ2-6,.,.,TRBV30,TGTGCCTGGAATCGTTTCTCTGGGGCCAACGTCCTGACTTTC,CAWNRFSGANVLTF
TRBJ2-7,.,.,TRBV30,TGTGCCTGGAAACAGGGATCCTACGAGCAGTACTTC,CAWKQGSYEQYF
TRBJ2-1,TRBD1,.,TRBV14,TGTGCCAGCAGACCGACAGGGGGATCCTACAATGAGCAGTTCTTC,CASRPTGGSYNEQFF
TRBJ2-1,TRBD2,once,TRBV29-1,TGCAGCGACCGGACTAGCGGGAGAAACAATGAGCAGTTCTTC,CSDRTSGRNNEQFF
TRBJ2-7,TRBD1,.,TRBV28,TGTGCCAGCAGCACTGCCCGGGGACAGGGGGGAGTTTACGAGCAGTACTTC,CASSTARGQGGVYEQYF
TRBJ2-7,TRBD1,.,TRBV11-2,TGTGCCAGCAGCTTTGGACAGGTGCAGTACTTC,CASSFGQVQYF
TRBJ2-1,TRBD2,.,TRBV27,TGTGCCAGCAGTTCTCACCGACTAGCGGGAGACTCCAATGAGCAGTTCTTC,CASSSHRLAGDSNEQFF
TRBJ1-2,TRBD1,once,TRBV27,TGTGCCAGCAGTTTATATGCAGGGGGCGAGACCAACTATGGCTACACCTTC,CASSLYAGGETNYGYTF
TRBJ1-5,TRBD1,.,TRBV19,TGTGCCAGTACCCGTCTATTCCCGGGACAGGGGGCAACTTATGGCAATCAGCCCCAGCATTTT,CASTRLFPGQGATYGNQPQHF
TRBJ2-1,.,.,TRBV15,TGTGCCACCAGCGGCGGAGGATCGGGTGAGCAGTTCTTC,CATSGGGSGEQFF
TRBJ1-2,.,.,TRBV12-3/TRBV12-4,TGTGCCAGCAGTTTGACAGTTAACTATGGCTACACCTTC,CASSLTVNYGYTF
TRBJ2-2,TRBD1,.,TRBV2,TGTGCCAGCAGGCGAGGACAGGGATCCGGGGAGCTGTTTTTT,CASRRGQGSGELFF
TRBJ1-6,.,.,TRBV7-3,TGTGCCAGCCGACCCGGGACCGGGGGATCACCCCTCCACTTT,CASRPGTGGSPLHF